This TCR beta chain was profiled in a study of cytomegalovirus exposure and HLA in healthy donors. Study-wide results and caveats: The majority of CMV-associated TCR beta chains were reported as apparently HLA-restricted in a later analysis. A prior analysis recorded that most TCR beta V segments were productive about 90% or about 30% of the time.

A multiplex PCR was run with 60 Vbeta primers and 13 Jbeta primers. Repertoires were generated with immunoSEQ multiplex PCR, while TCRdb's copy carries only in-frame clones and drops some. Its table records about 51,000 clones. The V end lost 1 base, the J end lost 10 bases, and 14 bases lay between the germline ends. CDR3 size: 13 residues. Germline V gives CDR1 SGHDT, CDR2 YYEEEE. As to this clone: Its antigen is not identified.

The sequenced material came from PBMCs. The chain has TRBV5-6 and TRBJ1-1, with D hard to call. This receptor was obtained from a female donor in good health and CMV-seronegative. CDR3 bases: TGTGCCAGCAGCTTGTATGGGCGCAGTGGAGCTTTCTTT. Protein: CASSLYGRSGAFF.